The clone carrying this T cell receptor (beta chain) was picked up a small number of times. Its ends do not fully match the called genes, so a read error is possible. This entry belongs to a study of CD8 T cells in ankylosing spondylitis. TCRdb redid the calling of the 5' RACE reads with MiXCR, one entry per CDR3 protein. The data contain about 240,000 distinct CDR3 sequences, 8.6% of them seen just once; the ten biggest clones take up about 6.5%. Germline V CDR1 and CDR2: SSHAT, FNYEAQ (reference sequence). This CDR3 comprises 19 residues. V usage is TRBV7-7 and J usage is TRBJ2-1, with 14 bases that match TRBD2. This receptor was obtained from a male donor with ankylosing spondylitis or in good health (not recorded which). Specimen: blood, either unsorted or a sorted T cell fraction (not recorded which). DNA for the CDR3: TGTGCTAGCAGCCCGCTGGCCCCCTCGGGACTAGCGGGAGTACGGGAGCAGTTCTTC. It yields the protein CASSPLAPSGLAGVREQFF.